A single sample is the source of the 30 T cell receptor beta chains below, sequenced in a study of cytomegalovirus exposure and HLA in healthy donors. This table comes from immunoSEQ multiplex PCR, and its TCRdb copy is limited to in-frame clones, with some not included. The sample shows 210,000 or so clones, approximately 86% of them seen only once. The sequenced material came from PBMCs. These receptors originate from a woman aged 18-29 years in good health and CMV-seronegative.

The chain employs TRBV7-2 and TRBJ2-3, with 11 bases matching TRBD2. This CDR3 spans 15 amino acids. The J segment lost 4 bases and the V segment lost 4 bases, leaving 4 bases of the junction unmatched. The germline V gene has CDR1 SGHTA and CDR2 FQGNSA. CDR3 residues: CASSYSGRASDTQYF. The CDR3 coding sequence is TGTGCCAGCAGCTATAGCGGGAGGGCCTCAGATACGCAGTATTTT.

The CDR3 bases are TGTGCCAGCAGTTGGCTAGCGGGAAGGGTGGGTACTGGGGCCAACGTCCTGACTTTC. Translating it yields CASSWLAGRVGTGANVLTF. This sequence joins TRBV27 and TRBJ2-6; 9 bases are a match to TRBD2. The CDR3 loop spans 19 amino acids. Germline CDR1 is MNHEY and CDR2 is SMNVEV (reference sequence). V lost 4 bases, J lost 2 bases, and 12 bases stayed unmatched.

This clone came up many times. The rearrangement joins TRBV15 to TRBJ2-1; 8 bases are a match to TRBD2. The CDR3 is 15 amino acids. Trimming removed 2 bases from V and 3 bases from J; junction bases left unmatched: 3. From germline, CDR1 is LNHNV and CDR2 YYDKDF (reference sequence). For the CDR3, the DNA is TGTGCCACCAGCAGACCCGGGACTAGCTACAATGAGCAGTTCTTC. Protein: CATSRPGTSYNEQFF.

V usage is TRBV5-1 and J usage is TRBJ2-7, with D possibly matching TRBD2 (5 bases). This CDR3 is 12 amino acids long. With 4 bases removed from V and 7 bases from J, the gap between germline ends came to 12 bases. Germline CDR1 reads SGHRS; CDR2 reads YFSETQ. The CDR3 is CASSLPAGEQYF. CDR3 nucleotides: TGCGCCAGCAGCCTACCGGCGGGTGAGCAGTACTTC.

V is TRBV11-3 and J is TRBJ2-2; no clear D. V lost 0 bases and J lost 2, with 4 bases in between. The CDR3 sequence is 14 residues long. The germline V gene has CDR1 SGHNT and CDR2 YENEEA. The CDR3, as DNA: TGTGCCAGCAGCTTAGATCATAACACCGGGGAGCTGTTTTTT. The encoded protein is CASSLDHNTGELFF.

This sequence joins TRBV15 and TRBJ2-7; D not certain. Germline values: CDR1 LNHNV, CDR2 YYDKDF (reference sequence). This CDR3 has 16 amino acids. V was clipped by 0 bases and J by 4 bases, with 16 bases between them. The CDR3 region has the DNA TGTGCCACCAGCAGAGATCGTAGTAGCCGATCTTACGAGCAGTACTTC. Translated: CATSRDRSSRSYEQYF.

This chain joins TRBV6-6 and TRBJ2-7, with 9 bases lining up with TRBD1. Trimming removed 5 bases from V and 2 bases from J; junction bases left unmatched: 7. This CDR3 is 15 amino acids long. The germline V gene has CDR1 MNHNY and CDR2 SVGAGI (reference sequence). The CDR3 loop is CASSQDRGGTYEQYF. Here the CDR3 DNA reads TGTGCCAGCAGTCAAGACAGGGGGGGTACCTACGAGCAGTACTTC.

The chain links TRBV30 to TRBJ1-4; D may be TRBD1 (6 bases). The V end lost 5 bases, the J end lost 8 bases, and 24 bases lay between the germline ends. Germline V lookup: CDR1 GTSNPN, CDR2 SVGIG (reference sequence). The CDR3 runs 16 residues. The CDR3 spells CAWGKTSTGPDEKLFF. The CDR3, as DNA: TGTGCCTGGGGAAAAACCTCTACAGGGCCAGACGAAAAACTGTTTTTT.

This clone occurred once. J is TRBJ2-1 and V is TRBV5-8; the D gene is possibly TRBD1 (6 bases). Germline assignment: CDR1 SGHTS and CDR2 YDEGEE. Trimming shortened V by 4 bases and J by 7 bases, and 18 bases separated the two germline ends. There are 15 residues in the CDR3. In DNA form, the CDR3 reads TGTGCCAGCAGCCTCGGACAGACAGTAGGGAATGAGCAGTTCTTC. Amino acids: CASSLGQTVGNEQFF.

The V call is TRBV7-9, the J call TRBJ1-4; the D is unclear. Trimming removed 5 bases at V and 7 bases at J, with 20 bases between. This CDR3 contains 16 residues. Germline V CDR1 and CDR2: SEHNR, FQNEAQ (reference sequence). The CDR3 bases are TGTGCCAGCAGCCCCCCAGGATTACGGGAAGGTGAAAAACTGTTTTTT. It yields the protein CASSPPGLREGEKLFF.

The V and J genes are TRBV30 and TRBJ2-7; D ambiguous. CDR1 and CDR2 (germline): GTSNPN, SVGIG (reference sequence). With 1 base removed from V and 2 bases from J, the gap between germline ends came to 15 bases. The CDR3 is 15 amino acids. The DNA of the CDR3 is TGTGCCTGGAGTGCCCTCCGACAAATAACCTACGAGCAGTACTTC. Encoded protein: CAWSALRQITYEQYF.

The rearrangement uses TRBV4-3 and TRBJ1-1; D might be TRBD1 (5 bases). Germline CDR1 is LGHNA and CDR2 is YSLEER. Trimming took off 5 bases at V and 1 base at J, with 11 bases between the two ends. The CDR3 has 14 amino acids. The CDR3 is CASSYSTGNTEAFF. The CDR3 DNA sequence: TGCGCCAGCAGCTACAGCACAGGGAACACTGAAGCTTTCTTT.

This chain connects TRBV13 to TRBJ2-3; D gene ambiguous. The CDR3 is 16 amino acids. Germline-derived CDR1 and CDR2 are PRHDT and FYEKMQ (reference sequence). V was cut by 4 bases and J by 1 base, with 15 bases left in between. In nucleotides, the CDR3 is TGTGCCAGCAGCTCTGTAGCAACCGCTCGCACAGATACGCAGTATTTT. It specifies CASSSVATARTDTQYF.

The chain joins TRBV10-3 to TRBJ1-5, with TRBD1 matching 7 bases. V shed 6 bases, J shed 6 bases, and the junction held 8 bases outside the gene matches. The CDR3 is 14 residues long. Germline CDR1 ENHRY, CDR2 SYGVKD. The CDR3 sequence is CAIRGGTAGQPQHF. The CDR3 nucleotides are TGTGCCATCAGAGGGGGGACAGCAGGTCAGCCCCAGCATTTT.

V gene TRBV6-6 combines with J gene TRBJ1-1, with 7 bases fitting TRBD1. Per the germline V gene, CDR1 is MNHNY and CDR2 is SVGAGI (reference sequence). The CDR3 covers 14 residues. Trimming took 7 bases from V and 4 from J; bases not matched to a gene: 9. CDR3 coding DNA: TGTGCCAGCAAAATTTCGGCAGGGGGCACTGAAGCTTTCTTT. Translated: CASKISAGGTEAFF.

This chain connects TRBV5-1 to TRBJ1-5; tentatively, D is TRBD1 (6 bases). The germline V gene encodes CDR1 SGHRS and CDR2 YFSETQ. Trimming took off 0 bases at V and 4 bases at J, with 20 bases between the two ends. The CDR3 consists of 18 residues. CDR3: CASSLGTDGPYENQPQHF. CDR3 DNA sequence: TGCGCCAGCAGCTTGGGGACAGACGGCCCGTATGAGAATCAGCCCCAGCATTTT.

The CDR3 here is CASSFKGAGEKLFF. Written as DNA, the CDR3 is TGTGCCAGCAGCTTTAAGGGGGCCGGTGAAAAACTGTTTTTT. The rearrangement links TRBV5-6 to TRBJ1-4; TRBD1 matches at 7 bases. Germline assignment: CDR1 SGHDT and CDR2 YYEEEE. This CDR3 spans 14 amino acids. After removal of 2 bases from V and 7 bases from J, the junction contained 5 bases not matched to a gene.

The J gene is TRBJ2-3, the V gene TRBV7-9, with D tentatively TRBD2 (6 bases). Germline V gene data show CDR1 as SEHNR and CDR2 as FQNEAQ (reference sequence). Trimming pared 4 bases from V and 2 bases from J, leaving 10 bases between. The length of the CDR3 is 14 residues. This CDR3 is CASSYQGLTDTQYF. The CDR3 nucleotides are TGTGCCAGCAGCTATCAGGGACTCACAGATACGCAGTATTTT.

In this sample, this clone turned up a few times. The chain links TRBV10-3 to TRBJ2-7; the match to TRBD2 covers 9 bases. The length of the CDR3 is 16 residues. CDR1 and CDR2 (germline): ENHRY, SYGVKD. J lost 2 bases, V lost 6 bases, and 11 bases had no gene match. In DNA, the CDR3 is TGTGCCATCAGGGATCCTGGTAGCGGGAGCGCCTACGAGCAGTACTTC. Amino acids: CAIRDPGSGSAYEQYF.

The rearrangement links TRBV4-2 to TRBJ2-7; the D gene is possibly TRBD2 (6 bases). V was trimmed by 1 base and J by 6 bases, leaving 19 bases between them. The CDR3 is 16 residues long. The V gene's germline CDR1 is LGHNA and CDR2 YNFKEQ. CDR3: CASSQVRAGRGLEQYF. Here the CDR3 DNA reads TGTGCCAGCAGCCAAGTCAGGGCGGGAAGGGGACTCGAGCAGTACTTC.

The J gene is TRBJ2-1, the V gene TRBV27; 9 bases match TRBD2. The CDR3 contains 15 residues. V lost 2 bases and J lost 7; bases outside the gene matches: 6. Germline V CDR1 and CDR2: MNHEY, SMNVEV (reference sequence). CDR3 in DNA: TGTGCCAGCAGTTTAGGGCTAGCGGGAACAAATGAGCAGTTCTTC. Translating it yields CASSLGLAGTNEQFF.

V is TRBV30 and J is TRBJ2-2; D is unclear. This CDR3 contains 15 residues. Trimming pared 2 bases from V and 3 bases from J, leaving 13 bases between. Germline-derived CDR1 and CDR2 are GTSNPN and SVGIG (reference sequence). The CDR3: CAWSPTARYTGELFF. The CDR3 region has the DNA TGTGCCTGGAGTCCTACGGCGCGGTACACCGGGGAGCTGTTTTTT.

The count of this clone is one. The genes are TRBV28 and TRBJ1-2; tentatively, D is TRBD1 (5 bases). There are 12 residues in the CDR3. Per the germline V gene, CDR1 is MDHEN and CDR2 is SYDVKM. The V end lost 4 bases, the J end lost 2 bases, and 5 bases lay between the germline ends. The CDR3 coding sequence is TGTGCCAGCAGTTCAGGGAACTATGGCTACACCTTC. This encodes CASSSGNYGYTF.

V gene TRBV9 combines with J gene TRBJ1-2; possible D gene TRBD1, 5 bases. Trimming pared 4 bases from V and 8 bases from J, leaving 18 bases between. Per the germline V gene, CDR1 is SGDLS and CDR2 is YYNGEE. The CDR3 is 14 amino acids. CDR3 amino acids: CASSLRPDSLGYTF. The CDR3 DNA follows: TGTGCCAGCAGCCTAAGGCCCGACAGCTTAGGCTACACCTTC.

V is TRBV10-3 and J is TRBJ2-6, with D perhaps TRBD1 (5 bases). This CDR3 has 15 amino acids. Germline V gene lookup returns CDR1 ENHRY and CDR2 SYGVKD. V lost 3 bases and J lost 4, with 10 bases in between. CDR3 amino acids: CAISDKGRGANVLTF. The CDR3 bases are TGTGCCATCAGTGACAAGGGGCGCGGGGCCAACGTCCTGACTTTC.

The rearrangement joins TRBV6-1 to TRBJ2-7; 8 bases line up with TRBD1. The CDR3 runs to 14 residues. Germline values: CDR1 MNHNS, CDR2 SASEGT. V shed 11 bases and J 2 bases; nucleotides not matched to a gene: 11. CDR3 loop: CAGADRGLTYEQYF. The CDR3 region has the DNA TGTGCCGGTGCTGACAGGGGCCTTACCTACGAGCAGTACTTC.

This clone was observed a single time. CDR3 nucleotides: TGTGCCAGCAGCTTAGAGGCGGGAAACTACGAGCAGTACTTC. Protein product: CASSLEAGNYEQYF. The chain employs TRBV7-2 and TRBJ2-7, with D perhaps TRBD2 (6 bases). CDR3 length: 14 amino acids. Germline CDR1 and CDR2: SGHTA and FQGNSA. Trimming shortened V by 1 base and J by 3 bases, and 10 bases separated the two germline ends.

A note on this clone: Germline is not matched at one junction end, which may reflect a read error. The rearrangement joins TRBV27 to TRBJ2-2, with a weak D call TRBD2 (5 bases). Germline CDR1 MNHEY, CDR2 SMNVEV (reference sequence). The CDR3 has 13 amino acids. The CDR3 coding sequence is TGTGCCAGCAGTTTAGGCGGCTACGGGAAGCTGTTTTTT. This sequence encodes CASSLGGYGKLFF.

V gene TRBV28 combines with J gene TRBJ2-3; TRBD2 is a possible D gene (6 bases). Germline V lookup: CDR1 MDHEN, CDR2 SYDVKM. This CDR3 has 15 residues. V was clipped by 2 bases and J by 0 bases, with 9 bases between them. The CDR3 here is CASSLTGTSTDTQYF. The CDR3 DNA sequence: TGTGCCAGCAGTTTAACCGGGACTAGCACAGATACGCAGTATTTT. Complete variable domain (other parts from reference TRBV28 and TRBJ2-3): DVKVTQSSRYLVKRTGEKVFLECVQDMDHENMFWYRQDPGLGLRLIYFSYDVKMKEKGDIPEGYSVSREKKERFSLILESASTNQTSMYLCASSLTGTSTDTQYFGPGTRLTVL.

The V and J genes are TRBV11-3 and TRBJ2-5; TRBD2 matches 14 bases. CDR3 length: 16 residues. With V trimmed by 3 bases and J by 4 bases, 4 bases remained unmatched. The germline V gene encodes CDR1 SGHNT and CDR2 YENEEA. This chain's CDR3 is CASSLGLAGEGETQYF. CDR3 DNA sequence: TGTGCCAGCAGCTTGGGACTAGCGGGAGAAGGAGAGACCCAGTACTTC. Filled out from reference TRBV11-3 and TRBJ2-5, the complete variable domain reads EAGVVQSPRYKIIEKKQPVAFWCNPISGHNTLYWYLQNLGQGPELLIRYENEEAVDDSQLPKDRFSAERLKGVDSTLKIQPAELGDSAVYLCASSLGLAGEGETQYFGPGTRLLVL.